This T cell receptor (beta chain) was documented in a study of blood T cell repertoires in COVID-19. Overall study: There were acute and convalescent COVID-19 samples, and they came from the United States, Italy and Spain.

In the study's own analysis: Reference gene primer amplification in the assay estimated nucleated cell counts. TCRdb keeps only in-frame clones here, not all; method: immunoSEQ multiplex PCR. The V and J calls and the clone size are those of that table, but D and trimming were determined from the DNA. The table records about 120,000 clones, more than 70% of them present only once. The germline gives CDR1 SGHAT, CDR2 FQNNGV. The CDR3 spans 14 residues. With 5 bases clipped from V and 1 base from J, the junction kept 4 bases outside the gene matches. The V and J genes are TRBV11-2 and TRBJ2-5; 7 bases fit TRBD1. This clonotype was obtained from a man aged 55 to 70 with acute or convalescent COVID-19. Sequencing was carried out using peripheral blood. The CDR3 reads CASSIGQAQETQYF. In DNA, the CDR3 is TGTGCCAGCAGCATAGGACAGGCCCAAGAGACCCAGTACTTC.